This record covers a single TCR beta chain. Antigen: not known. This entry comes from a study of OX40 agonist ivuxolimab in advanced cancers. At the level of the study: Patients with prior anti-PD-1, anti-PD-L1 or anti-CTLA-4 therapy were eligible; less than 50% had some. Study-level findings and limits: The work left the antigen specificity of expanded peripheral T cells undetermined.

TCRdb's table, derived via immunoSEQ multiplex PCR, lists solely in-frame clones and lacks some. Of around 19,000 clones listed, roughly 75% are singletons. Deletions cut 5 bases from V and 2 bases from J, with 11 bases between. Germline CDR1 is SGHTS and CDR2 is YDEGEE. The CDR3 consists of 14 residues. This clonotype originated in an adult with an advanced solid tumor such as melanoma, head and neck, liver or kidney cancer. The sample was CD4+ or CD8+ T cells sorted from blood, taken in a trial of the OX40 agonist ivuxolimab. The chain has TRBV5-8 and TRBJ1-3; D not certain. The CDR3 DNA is TGTGCCAGCAGGCACGGACGGACTGGAAACACCATATATTTT. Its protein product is CASRHGRTGNTIYF.